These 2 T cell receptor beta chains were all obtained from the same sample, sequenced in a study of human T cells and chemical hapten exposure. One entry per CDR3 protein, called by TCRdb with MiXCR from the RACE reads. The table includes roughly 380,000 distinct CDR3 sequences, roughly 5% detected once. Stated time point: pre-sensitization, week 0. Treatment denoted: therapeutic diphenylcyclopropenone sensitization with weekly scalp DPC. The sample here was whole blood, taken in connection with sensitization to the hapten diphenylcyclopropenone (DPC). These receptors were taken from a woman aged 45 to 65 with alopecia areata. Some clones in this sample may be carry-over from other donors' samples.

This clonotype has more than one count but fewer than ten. The CDR3 region is CASSYSLQGNTEAFF. The CDR3 DNA reads as TGTGCCAGCAGTTACTCTCTTCAGGGGAACACTGAAGCTTTCTTT. V and J are TRBV6-5 and TRBJ1-1, with D perhaps matching TRBD1 (5 bases). The CDR3 totals 15 residues. The V gene's germline CDR1 is MNHEY and CDR2 SVGAGI. V shed 0 bases and J shed 1 base, with 9 bases lying between them.

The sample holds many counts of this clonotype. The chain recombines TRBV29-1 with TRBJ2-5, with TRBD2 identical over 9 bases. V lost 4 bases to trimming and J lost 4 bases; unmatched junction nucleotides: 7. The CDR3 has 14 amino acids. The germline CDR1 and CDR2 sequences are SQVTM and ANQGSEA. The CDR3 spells CSVVVAGVGETQYF. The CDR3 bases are TGCAGCGTTGTCGTAGCGGGAGTGGGAGAGACCCAGTACTTC. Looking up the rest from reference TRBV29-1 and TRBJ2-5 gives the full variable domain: SAVISQKPSRDICQRGTSLTIQCQVDSQVTMMFWYRQQPGQSLTLIATANQGSEATYESGFVIDKFPISRPNLTFSTLTVSNMSPEDSSIYLCSVVVAGVGETQYFGPGTRLLVL.